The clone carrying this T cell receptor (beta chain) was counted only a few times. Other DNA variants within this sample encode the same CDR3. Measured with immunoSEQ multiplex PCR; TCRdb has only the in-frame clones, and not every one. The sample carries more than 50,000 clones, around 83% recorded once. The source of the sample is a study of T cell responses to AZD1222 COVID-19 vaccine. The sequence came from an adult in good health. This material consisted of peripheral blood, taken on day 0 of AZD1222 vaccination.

CDR3 amino acids: CASSVTGSEQYF. CDR3 DNA: TGTGCCAGCAGTGTAACAGGGAGCGAGCAGTACTTC. The chain couples TRBV27 to TRBJ2-7; the D gene is possibly TRBD1 (6 bases). There are 12 residues in the CDR3. Trimming left V 5 bases short and J 6 bases short, with 11 bases between. CDR1 is MNHEY, CDR2 SMNVEV, per germline (reference sequence).